These 6 T cell receptor beta chains originate from one sample sequenced in a study of shared clonotypes between healthy human individuals. Terminally differentiated effector memory CD45RA+ cells were left out of the naive CD8 fraction, which was CD45RO-negative and positively selected for CCR7. The table came from immunoSEQ multiplex PCR; TCRdb's copy has only in-frame clones and leaves some out. This table holds hundreds of thousands of clones, roughly 96% found once. The sequenced sample was naive CD8+ T cells sorted from blood. The receptors come from a woman younger than 45 in good health.

The CDR3 loop is CASSLLGTGDEKLFF. The CDR3 nucleotides are TGTGCCAGCAGCTTATTAGGGACAGGGGATGAAAAACTGTTTTTT. The rearrangement links TRBV7-9 to TRBJ1-4; TRBD1 aligns across 10 bases. Trimming at V came to 2 bases and at J to 6 bases, leaving 3 bases not matched to a gene. CDR1 is SEHNR and CDR2 is FQNEAQ in the germline V gene (reference sequence). CDR3 length: 15 residues.

V and J are TRBV28 and TRBJ1-5, with D possibly matching TRBD1 (5 bases). V shed 1 base and J shed 5 bases, with 9 bases lying between them. CDR1 is MDHEN, CDR2 SYDVKM, per germline. The CDR3 sequence is 14 residues long. The CDR3 region has the DNA TGTGCCAGCAGTTTATCTATAGGGGATCAGCCCCAGCATTTT. Translated, it gives CASSLSIGDQPQHF.

This clone occurred a few times. The chain carries TRBV9 and TRBJ1-1; no clear D gene. This CDR3 is built from 14 residues. Germline assignment: CDR1 SGDLS and CDR2 YYNGEE. The ends were cut back, 0 bases at V and 4 bases at J, with 10 bases in the middle. The CDR3 nucleotides are TGTGCCAGCAGCGTAGGGGGAGGAAGCACTGAAGCTTTCTTT. Translating gives CASSVGGGSTEAFF.

V usage is TRBV2 and J usage is TRBJ2-7; 11 nucleotides match TRBD2. CDR3 length equals 15 residues. V lost 4 bases and J lost 5; bases outside the gene matches: 7. Germline CDR1 SNHLY, CDR2 FYNNEI. CDR3 in DNA: TGTGCCAGCAGTGGCGCTAGCGGGAGGACCGACGAGCAGTACTTC. Encoded protein: CASSGASGRTDEQYF.

This clone occurred once. V is TRBV7-8 and J is TRBJ2-1; D might be TRBD1 (5 bases). Trimming removed 3 bases from V and 0 bases from J, with 12 bases in between. Looked up from germline, CDR1 is SGHVS and CDR2 is FQNEAQ. The length of the CDR3 is 16 residues. CDR3 amino acids: CASSLPDMSSYNEQFF. Written as DNA, the CDR3 is TGTGCCAGCAGCTTGCCGGACATGAGCTCCTACAATGAGCAGTTCTTC. Together with reference TRBV7-8 and TRBJ2-1, the CDR3 gives the full variable domain: GAGVSQSPRYKVAKRGQDVALRCDPISGHVSLFWYQQALGQGPEFLTYFQNEAQLDKSGLPSDRFFAERPEGSVSTLKIQRTQQEDSAVYLCASSLPDMSSYNEQFFGPGTRLTVL.

The J gene is TRBJ2-1, the V gene TRBV10-2; 11 bases map to TRBD2. The CDR3 sequence is 14 residues long. Per germline, CDR1 WSHSY and CDR2 SAAADI. The V and J ends lost 5 bases and 9 bases, in that order; junction bases with no gene match: 6. CDR3 bases: TGCGCCAGCAGTAGGGGGACTAGCGGTAGTGAGCAGTTCTTC. Translation: CASSRGTSGSEQFF.